This is a list of T cell receptor beta chains from one sample in a study of blood T cells in healthy people across ages. In TCRdb, the 5' RACE reads were re-called with MiXCR into one record per CDR3 protein. This sample carries approximately 800,000 distinct CDR3 sequences, around 25% of them seen once, and the ten largest clones take under 3%. The same sample was also used in a study of T cells of mothers and their children.

The sequencing input was blood. The receptors originated from a boy aged 5 to 17 in good health. Each CDR3 is given with its conserved first and last residue. The D gene is left open where the match is weak. The listing skips clone size in some rows; elsewhere it reads once, few, many or a size class.

J,size,V,D,DNA,CDR3
TRBJ2-4,NA,TRBV5-1,NA,TGCGCCAGCACCCCTGAGGCCAAAAACATTCAGTACTTC,CASTPEAKNIQYF
TRBJ2-5,NA,TRBV6-1,NA,TGTGCCAGCAGCCCCAAAGGGGTGGGCGGGGAGAGACGAGAGACCCAGTACTTC,CASSPKGVGGERRETQYF
TRBJ2-5,few,TRBV12-3/TRBV12-4,TRBD2,TGTGCCAGCAGCGCCGCCTATACTAGCGGGGGGGTGGAAGAGACCCAGTACTTC,CASSAAYTSGGVEETQYF
TRBJ2-7,NA,TRBV5-1,NA,TGCGCCAGCAGCTCGCCCCCGGGGGGCGGATACGAGCAGTACTTC,CASSSPPGGGYEQYF
TRBJ2-2,NA,TRBV2,TRBD2,TGTGCCAGCAGCCGGACGTTCCTAGCGGGCGGGACCGGGGAGCTGTTTTTT,CASSRTFLAGGTGELFF
TRBJ2-7,NA,TRBV29-1,NA,TGCAGCGTTGTGTGGAGCTCCTACGAGCAGTACTTC,CSVVWSSYEQYF
TRBJ2-5,NA,TRBV12-3/TRBV12-4,TRBD1,TGTGCCAGCAGTTTTCCCCAGGGGGAACGGCCGAAGACCCAGTACTTC,CASSFPQGERPKTQYF
TRBJ2-1,NA,TRBV30,TRBD2,TGCGCCTGGAATAGACTAGCGGGTCTCAATGAGCAGTTCTTC,CAWNRLAGLNEQFF
TRBJ1-1,NA,TRBV7-9,NA,TGTGCCAGCACCAACACCTTCTCACAGGGCCGCACTGAAGCTTTCTTT,CASTNTFSQGRTEAFF
TRBJ1-5,once,TRBV5-1,TRBD1,TGCGCCAGCAGCTCACAGGGGGGGTTAGATCAGCCCCAGCATTTT,CASSSQGGLDQPQHF
TRBJ2-5,few,TRBV3-1,TRBD2,TGTGCCAGCAGCCAAGATATCCGGGGGGGGTTTGAGACCCAGTACTTC,CASSQDIRGGFETQYF
TRBJ1-2,NA,TRBV6-5,TRBD1,TGTGCCAGCAGTTACTTGACAGGGGAGGGCTACACCTTC,CASSYLTGEGYTF
TRBJ1-2,NA,TRBV7-6,TRBD1,TGTGCCAGCAGCCCTCAGCCTGCAGGGGGCCTCAACTATGGCTACACCTTC,CASSPQPAGGLNYGYTF
TRBJ2-3,NA,TRBV7-3,TRBD1,TGTGCCAGCAGCGCCGGGGGACAGGTCGCAGATACGCAGTATTTT,CASSAGGQVADTQYF
TRBJ2-3,NA,TRBV7-9,NA,TGTGCCAGCAGCTTAACCCGCGGGGAACTAGATACGCAGTATTTT,CASSLTRGELDTQYF
TRBJ1-1,NA,TRBV7-2,TRBD1,TGTGCCAGCAGCCTGACAGGGTTCTACGAAGCTTTCTTT,CASSLTGFYEAFF
TRBJ1-4,NA,TRBV5-1,NA,TGCGCCAGCAGCCCGGACGGATGGATGAATGAAAAACTGTTTTTT,CASSPDGWMNEKLFF
TRBJ2-7,NA,TRBV10-3,TRBD1,TGTGCCATCAGATCCGGGACAGACTACTACGAGCAGTACTTC,CAIRSGTDYYEQYF
TRBJ2-3,few,TRBV18,NA,TGTGCCAGCTCACTGCAGCCGAGGGAAGATACGCAGTATTTT,CASSLQPREDTQYF
TRBJ2-1,few,TRBV12-3/TRBV12-4,NA,TGTGCCATCGGGGCGGTTAATGAGCAGTTCTTC,CAIGAVNEQFF
TRBJ2-1,NA,TRBV4-3,TRBD2,TGCGCCAGCAGCCAAGATAGACTAGCGGTTTACAATGAGCAGTTCTTC,CASSQDRLAVYNEQFF
TRBJ1-3,NA,TRBV18,NA,TGTGCCAGCTCACGTACACGGGACTCCGGAAACACCATATATTTT,CASSRTRDSGNTIYF
TRBJ2-4,NA,TRBV20-1,NA,TGCAGTGCCACCGGGGTACCTTCCAAAAACATTCAGTACTTC,CSATGVPSKNIQYF
TRBJ1-2,few,TRBV20-1,NA,TGCAGTGCTAGAGATACGAACCTTAACTATGGCTACACCTTC,CSARDTNLNYGYTF
TRBJ2-7,few,TRBV2,NA,TGTGCCAGCAGGAGGGATGCAACCTACGAGCAGTACTTC,CASRRDATYEQYF
TRBJ1-5,NA,TRBV20-1,NA,TGCAGTGCTAAGGCGGATACGGGCAATCAGCCCCAGCATTTT,CSAKADTGNQPQHF
TRBJ1-4,NA,TRBV20-1,NA,TGCAGTGCTTCCGGACGTTTAAGGGAAAAACTGTCTTTT,CSASGRLREKLSF
TRBJ2-5,few,TRBV3-1,NA,TGTGCCAGCAGCCAAGCGGACGTCCAAGAGACCCAGTACTTC,CASSQADVQETQYF
TRBJ1-2,NA,TRBV4-1,NA,TGCGCCAGCAGCCAAGAAGTCTGGAGGGCTGTTGGCTACACCTTC,CASSQEVWRAVGYTF
TRBJ2-2,NA,TRBV7-2,NA,TGTGCCAGCAGCTTAGCGGGGATAACCACCGGGGAGCTGTTTTTT,CASSLAGITTGELFF
TRBJ2-5,few,TRBV20-1,TRBD1,TGCAGTGCCACGGGACAGGGAAAAGAGACCCAGTACTTC,CSATGQGKETQYF
TRBJ2-5,NA,TRBV6-6,NA,TGTGCCAGCAGTTACCTATCCAAGCAAGAGACCCAGTACTTC,CASSYLSKQETQYF
TRBJ2-7,few,TRBV28,NA,TGTGCCAGCAGTGTATCTCGGCGGGCCGAGCAGTACTTC,CASSVSRRAEQYF
TRBJ1-1,NA,TRBV7-6,NA,TGTGCCAGCAGCTTAGGGGAGGGTGCTGAAGCTTTCTTT,CASSLGEGAEAFF
TRBJ2-1,NA,TRBV3-1,TRBD2,TGTGCCAGCAGCGAGACTAGCGGGGGGGCCGATGAGCAGTTCTTC,CASSETSGGADEQFF
TRBJ1-2,NA,TRBV13,NA,TGTGCCAGCAGCTTAGAAGTCAGGCCCCACGGCTATGGCTACACCTTC,CASSLEVRPHGYGYTF
TRBJ2-1,few,TRBV4-2,NA,TGTGCCAGCAGCCACAACGACAGGTACTACAATGAGCAGTTCTTC,CASSHNDRYYNEQFF
TRBJ2-7,few,TRBV5-1,NA,TGCGCCAGCAGCTTGGGGCCTCGGGGTGGTGGCTACGAGCAGTACTTC,CASSLGPRGGGYEQYF
TRBJ2-3,few,TRBV4-1,NA,TGCGCCAGCAGCCCCTACGGAAGCACCGGCACAGATACGCAGTATTTT,CASSPYGSTGTDTQYF
TRBJ2-1,NA,TRBV2,TRBD1,TGTGCCAGCAGTTGGACAGGGGGCATGGATGAGCAGTTCTTC,CASSWTGGMDEQFF
TRBJ2-7,many,TRBV9,NA,TGTGCCAGCAGCGTATGCTCCCCGCTCCGTTACGAGCAGTACTTC,CASSVCSPLRYEQYF
TRBJ2-7,NA,TRBV20-1,TRBD1,TGCAGTGTATACCGGGACAGGGACCACGAGCAGTACTTC,CSVYRDRDHEQYF
TRBJ1-4,few,TRBV4-1,NA,TGCGCCAGCAGCCCCGACTGGAATGAAAAACTGTTTTTT,CASSPDWNEKLFF
TRBJ2-5,NA,TRBV20-1,NA,TGCAGTGCTAGGGCGGCTACTCTTGGGCAAGAGACCCAGTACTTC,CSARAATLGQETQYF
TRBJ2-5,few,TRBV28,NA,TGTGCCAGCAATGGGGATGTCCAAGAGACCCAGTACTTC,CASNGDVQETQYF
TRBJ1-6,NA,TRBV27,NA,TGTGCCAGCAGTTTAAGCGGGGGGCTCTCCTATAATTCACCCCTCCACTTT,CASSLSGGLSYNSPLHF
TRBJ1-1,once,TRBV7-2,NA,TGTGCCAGCAGCTTAGCCCAAAGGAGGGAAGCTTTCTTT,CASSLAQRREAFF
TRBJ2-1,NA,TRBV10-3,NA,TGTGCCATCAGGATGACAGACAATGAGCAGTTCTTC,CAIRMTDNEQFF
TRBJ1-5,few,TRBV4-1,NA,TGCGCCAGCAGCCAAGACAGGCCCGCCCAGCCCCAGCATTTT,CASSQDRPAQPQHF
TRBJ1-3,NA,TRBV27,NA,TGTGCCAGTGAATTCTCTGGAAACACCATATATTTT,CASEFSGNTIYF
TRBJ2-1,NA,TRBV30,NA,TGTGCCTGGAGTGCGGGGGACTACAATGAGCAGTTCTTC,CAWSAGDYNEQFF
TRBJ2-1,NA,TRBV10-1,NA,TGCGCCAGCAGTGCGTGGGATCGGGACAATGAGCAGTTCTTC,CASSAWDRDNEQFF